These 19 T cell receptor beta chains were sequenced from one sample in a study of T-cell memory formation after mild COVID-19. TCRdb re-called the 5' RACE reads through MiXCR, storing one row per CDR3 protein. The sample consists of roughly 130,000 distinct CDR3 sequences, approximately 5.9% of them appearing once. The material sequenced was PBMCs or a T cell subset sorted from them (not recorded which). The receptors were gathered from an adult woman who had mild COVID-19 (a few samples of this study predate the infection). Cell type and time point are not known.

This clonotype was observed at least ten times. The chain uses TRBV7-6 and TRBJ2-4, with 8 bases aligning to TRBD1. The CDR3 length is 17 residues. V dropped 5 bases and J dropped 9; count of bases not matched to a gene: 18. Germline V lookup: CDR1 SGHVS, CDR2 FNYEAQ. This chain's CDR3 is CASSPNLLQGAAVIQYF. CDR3 nucleotides: TGTGCCAGCAGCCCAAATCTCCTCCAGGGGGCTGCAGTCATTCAGTACTTC.

The DNA of the CDR3 is TGTGCCAGCAGTTTAAGGGGGCCGACTTACAATGAGCAGTTCTTC. Translation: CASSLRGPTYNEQFF. The chain employs TRBV7-2 and TRBJ2-1, with 7 bases matching TRBD1. V was pared by 6 bases and J by 4 bases, with 9 bases of the junction left unmatched. CDR3 size: 15 residues. Germline assignment: CDR1 SGHTA and CDR2 FQGNSA.

This clonotype turned up a few times. The V call is TRBV7-7, the J call TRBJ1-3; D unresolved. Germline CDR1 SSHAT, CDR2 FNYEAQ (reference sequence). V dropped 5 bases and J dropped 3 bases, with 17 bases sitting between them. The CDR3 loop spans 16 amino acids. The CDR3 loop reads CASSPLGRAGGNTIYF. CDR3 DNA: TGTGCCAGCAGCCCCCTTGGCCGGGCAGGTGGAAACACCATATATTTT.

The chain carries TRBV6-6 and TRBJ1-3; 7 bases line up with TRBD1. Germline assignment: CDR1 MNHNY and CDR2 SVGAGI (reference sequence). CDR3 size: 16 residues. The junction had 12 bases not matched to a gene; V was cut back by 6 bases and J by 4 bases. CDR3 in DNA: TGTGCCAGCAGCCCACCTACAGGGGTGAGGGGAAACACCATATATTTT. It translates to CASSPPTGVRGNTIYF.

The CDR3: CASSLSPAGLTDTQYF. DNA of the CDR3: TGTGCCAGCAGCTTGTCCCCAGCGGGACTCACAGATACGCAGTATTTT. The rearrangement joins TRBV5-5 to TRBJ2-3, with TRBD2 matching 7 bases. Germline assignment: CDR1 SGHKS and CDR2 YYEKEE (reference sequence). The CDR3 sequence is 16 residues long. J lost 2 bases, V lost 1 base, and 7 bases had no gene match.

CDR3: CASSPSMARNTEAFF. In nucleotides, the CDR3 is TGTGCCAGCAGCCCAAGTATGGCACGGAACACTGAAGCTTTCTTT. V is TRBV3-1 and J is TRBJ1-1, with D uncertain. This CDR3 contains 15 residues. CDR1 and CDR2 (germline): LGHDT, YNNKEL (reference sequence). The V gene lost 4 bases and the J gene lost 1 base, with 13 bases spanning the gap.

V gene TRBV10-3 combines with J gene TRBJ2-5; TRBD1 agrees at 9 bases. V trimming: 4 bases; J trimming: 5 bases; junction bases outside the gene matches: 2. Germline lookup yields CDR1 ENHRY and CDR2 SYGVKD. This CDR3 region has 13 residues. The CDR3 is CAISAGQGETQYF. DNA for the CDR3: TGTGCCATCAGTGCCGGACAGGGGGAGACCCAGTACTTC.

This clonotype was seen only a few times. J is TRBJ2-7 and V is TRBV12-3 or TRBV12-4; 8 bases fit TRBD1. The CDR3 spans 15 residues. V lost 4 bases and J lost 4; bases outside the gene matches: 9. The CDR3 here is CASSSGQGAYYEQYF. The CDR3, as DNA: TGTGCCAGCAGTTCCGGACAGGGTGCTTATTACGAGCAGTACTTC.

This clonotype has more than one count but fewer than ten. The chain employs TRBV7-2 and TRBJ1-1; D might be TRBD1 (6 bases). V lost 0 bases and J lost 5, with 13 bases in between. CDR3 size: 15 residues. Germline V gene data show CDR1 as SGHTA and CDR2 as FQGNSA. CDR3 DNA sequence: TGTGCCAGCAGCTTAGCGACAGGACGATTGACTGAAGCTTTCTTT. Translated: CASSLATGRLTEAFF. The whole variable domain, filled in from reference TRBV7-2 and TRBJ1-1, reads GAGVSQSPSNKVTEKGKDVELRCDPISGHTALYWYRQSLGQGLEFLIYFQGNSAPDKSGLPSDRFSAERTGGSVSTLTIQRTQQEDSAVYLCASSLATGRLTEAFFGQGTRLTVV.

This clonotype has a count of ten or more. This chain links TRBV30 with TRBJ1-6; D remains ambiguous. This CDR3 comprises 12 residues. Trimming shortened V by 4 bases and J by 10 bases, and 11 bases separated the two germline ends. Per germline, CDR1 GTSNPN and CDR2 SVGIG (reference sequence). The CDR3 is CAWNGRQSPLHF. The CDR3 bases are TGTGCCTGGAACGGCAGGCAATCACCCCTCCACTTT. Full variable domain (outside the CDR3, taken from reference TRBV30 and TRBJ1-6): SQTIHQWPATLVQPVGSPLSLECTVEGTSNPNLYWYRQAAGRGLQLLFYSVGIGQISSEVPQNLSASRPQDRQFILSSKKLLLSDSGFYLCAWNGRQSPLHFGNGTRLTVT.

The chain uses TRBV20-1 and TRBJ2-7; D may be TRBD2 (6 bases). This CDR3 contains 13 residues. In germline, CDR1 is DFQATT, CDR2 SNEGSKA (reference sequence). V lost 2 bases and J 2 bases, leaving 10 bases between the germline ends. CDR3 region: CSARRGGAYEQYF. CDR3 bases: TGCAGTGCTAGAAGAGGCGGGGCCTACGAGCAGTACTTC.

This chain connects TRBV5-4 to TRBJ2-1; no firm D call. With 6 bases removed from V and 8 bases from J, the gap between germline ends came to 15 bases. There are 13 residues in the CDR3. Germline lookup yields CDR1 SGHNT and CDR2 YYREEE (reference sequence). The CDR3 sequence is CASTHSWSDEQFF. CDR3 in DNA: TGTGCCAGCACCCACTCTTGGAGCGATGAGCAGTTCTTC.

The CDR3 spells CAWSRPSSGYEQYF. The CDR3 DNA is TGTGCCTGGAGCCGTCCCAGCTCTGGGTACGAGCAGTACTTC. The V gene is TRBV30, the J gene TRBJ2-7; D remains unclear. Germline CDR1 GTSNPN, CDR2 SVGIG (reference sequence). The CDR3 is 14 amino acids. V lost 3 bases to trimming and J lost 4 bases, with 16 bases between them.

This clonotype occurred many times. The chain is built from TRBV7-2 and TRBJ2-1; 7 bases align to TRBD2. CDR3 length equals 15 residues. Unmatched junction bases numbered 8, after V lost 1 base and J lost 8 bases. CDR1 is SGHTA and CDR2 is FQGNSA in the germline V gene. CDR3 residues: CASSLVGGGRDEQFF. As DNA, the CDR3 is TGTGCCAGCAGCTTAGTTGGTGGCGGGAGAGATGAGCAGTTCTTC.

The chain carries TRBV9 and TRBJ1-2, with D tentatively TRBD1 (5 bases). The germline V gene has CDR1 SGDLS and CDR2 YYNGEE. The length of the CDR3 is 13 residues. The V end lost 1 base, the J end lost 6 bases, and 10 bases lay between the germline ends. CDR3 residues: CASSVKGSNGYTF. In nucleotides, the CDR3 is TGTGCCAGCAGCGTAAAGGGGTCAAATGGCTACACCTTC. The entire variable domain, with the rest obtained from reference TRBV9 and TRBJ1-2, is as follows: DSGVTQTPKHLITATGQRVTLRCSPRSGDLSVYWYQQSLDQGLQFLIQYYNGEERAKGNILERFSAQQFPDLHSELNLSSLELGDSALYFCASSVKGSNGYTFGSGTRLTVV.

A few counts support this clonotype. The chain couples TRBV12-3 or TRBV12-4 to TRBJ2-1; a possible D gene is TRBD1 (6 bases). V was shortened by 5 bases and J by 6 bases, with 11 bases between the two germline ends. This CDR3 comprises 13 residues. The CDR3 DNA is TGTGCCAGCAGTAGACAGGATTTCAATGAGCAGTTCTTC. Encoded protein: CASSRQDFNEQFF.

This clonotype was seen at least ten times. The CDR3 protein is CASSKMSNRNTGELFF. CDR3 bases: TGTGCCAGCAGCAAAATGAGTAACAGGAACACCGGGGAGCTGTTTTTT. This chain connects TRBV21-1 to TRBJ2-2. TRBV21-1 is reported as a pseudogene. The CDR3 sequence is 16 residues long.

This clonotype was observed a handful of times. The genes are TRBV6-7 and TRBJ2-4, with TRBD2 as a possible D gene (5 bases). TRBV6-7 qualifies as an ORF whose function is uncertain. Trimming stripped 5 bases from V and 6 bases from J, with 11 bases between. This CDR3 comprises 13 residues. CDR3: CASSTPRGNIQYF. The CDR3 DNA is TGTGCCAGCAGTACCCCCCGGGGAAACATTCAGTACTTC.

The chain combines TRBV30 with TRBJ1-5, with 8 bases identical to TRBD1. The V gene's germline CDR1 is GTSNPN and CDR2 SVGIG (reference sequence). V lost 1 base and J lost 8; bases outside the gene matches: 7. The CDR3 loop spans 14 amino acids. The CDR3 nucleotides read TGTGCCTGGAGTGCTTGGACAGGGTACGAGCCCCAGCATTTT. Translation: CAWSAWTGYEPQHF.